The T cell receptor beta chain under discussion was sequenced for a study of blood T cell repertoires in COVID-19. Profiled with immunoSEQ multiplex PCR; TCRdb holds only in-frame clones, not every one. The sample lists about 230,000 clones; roughly 88% were seen once. Between the trimmed V and J ends, which lost 9 bases and 5 bases, there was a span of 11 bases. The germline CDR1 and CDR2 sequences are ENHRY and SYGVKD. The CDR3 is 13 residues long. Ages ranged from about 18 to 90 years, with residence in 24 US areas. The clonotype originates from a woman aged 40 to 55 with acute COVID-19. Sequenced: PBMCs or T cells enriched from blood (not recorded which). The rearrangement joins TRBV10-3 to TRBJ1-6; possibly TRBD1 for D (6 bases). This CDR3 reads CAIQDSDNSPLHF. CDR3 coding DNA: TGTGCCATACAGGACAGCGATAATTCACCCCTCCACTTT.